The 21 T cell receptor beta chains below all came from one sample that was sequenced in a study of cytomegalovirus exposure and HLA in healthy donors. Primers: 60 Vbeta forward and 13 Jbeta reverse. Measured with immunoSEQ multiplex PCR; TCRdb has only the in-frame clones, and not every one. The sample lists about 190,000 clones, 70% to 90% occurring once. The sample comprised PBMCs. All receptors derive from a male donor in good health and CMV-seronegative.

This chain uses TRBV4-1 with TRBJ2-3; 7 bases line up with TRBD2. This CDR3 is built from 17 residues. Looked up from germline, CDR1 is MGHRA and CDR2 is YSYEKL. V gave up 0 bases and J gave up 0 bases; unmatched junction bases: 6. The CDR3 DNA is TGCGCCAGCAGCCAAGAGGGGCTAGCGGTGAGCACAGATACGCAGTATTTT. It codes for CASSQEGLAVSTDTQYF.

The chain employs TRBV5-4 and TRBJ2-5; D call uncertain. Trimming stripped 4 bases from V and 3 bases from J, with 4 bases between. CDR1 and CDR2 (germline): SGHNT, YYREEE (reference sequence). This CDR3 spans 11 amino acids. This chain's CDR3 is CASSLKETQYF. The CDR3 DNA is TGTGCCAGCAGCCTTAAAGAGACCCAGTACTTC. The variable domain in full, with the rest retrieved from reference TRBV5-4 and TRBJ2-5, is ETGVTQSPTHLIKTRGQQVTLRCSSQSGHNTVSWYQQALGQGPQFIFQYYREEENGRGNFPPRFSGLQFPNYSSELNVNALELDDSALYLCASSLKETQYFGPGTRLLVL.

This clone occurred a few times. The chain combines TRBV29-1 with TRBJ1-1; D call uncertain. CDR3 length: 11 amino acids. Trimming pared 6 bases from V and 2 bases from J, leaving 7 bases between. Per the germline V gene, CDR1 is SQVTM and CDR2 is ANQGSEA. CDR3 bases: TGCAGCGTACCGAGTAACACTGAAGCTTTCTTT. Translation gives CSVPSNTEAFF.

The chain couples TRBV7-2 to TRBJ2-3, with D unclear. Germline V gene sequence: CDR1 SGHTA, CDR2 FQGNSA. The V gene lost 2 bases and the J gene lost 2 bases, with 5 bases spanning the gap. The CDR3 has 13 residues. The DNA of the CDR3 is TGTGCCAGCAGCTTATCCCTCACAGATACGCAGTATTTT. This translates into CASSLSLTDTQYF.

The chain couples TRBV4-3 to TRBJ2-7; D unclear. The CDR3 has 15 amino acids. CDR1 LGHNA and CDR2 YSLEER come from the germline V gene. V was shortened by 1 base and J by 0 bases, with 10 bases between the two germline ends. As DNA, the CDR3 is TGCGCCAGCAGCCAAGGGAGACTGAGCTCCTACGAGCAGTACTTC. Protein product: CASSQGRLSSYEQYF.

The rearrangement uses TRBV7-9 and TRBJ2-3; 10 bases agree with TRBD2. The J segment lost 6 bases and the V segment lost 3 bases, leaving 6 bases of the junction unmatched. The CDR3 is 15 amino acids. Germline V gene data show CDR1 as SEHNR and CDR2 as FQNEAQ (reference sequence). CDR3 in DNA: TGTGCCAGCAGCTTCAAAAGCGGGGGGGCGGATACGCAGTATTTT. Amino acids: CASSFKSGGADTQYF.

The chain links TRBV4-1 to TRBJ2-1; a possible D gene is TRBD2 (6 bases). V lost 3 bases and J lost 7, with 13 bases in between. The CDR3 covers 14 residues. Per the germline V gene, CDR1 is MGHRA and CDR2 is YSYEKL. The DNA of the CDR3 is TGCGCCAGCAGCCACCCGGCGGAGGGGAATGAGCAGTTCTTC. Translating gives CASSHPAEGNEQFF.

This chain joins TRBV5-1 and TRBJ2-5; TRBD1 aligns across 7 bases. The CDR3 loop spans 14 amino acids. V lost 7 bases to trimming and J lost 2 bases; unmatched junction nucleotides: 8. From germline, CDR1 is SGHRS and CDR2 YFSETQ. Written as DNA, the CDR3 is TGCGCCAGCGCTACCAGACAGGGACAAGAGACCCAGTACTTC. This sequence encodes CASATRQGQETQYF. The variable domain in full, completed from reference TRBV5-1 and TRBJ2-5, reads KAGVTQTPRYLIKTRGQQVTLSCSPISGHRSVSWYQQTPGQGLQFLFEYFSETQRNKGNFPGRFSGRQFSNSRSEMNVSTLELGDSALYLCASATRQGQETQYFGPGTRLLVL.

The rearrangement joins TRBV6-1 to TRBJ1-2, with 7 bases aligning to TRBD1. V shed 6 bases, J shed 4 bases, and the junction held 8 bases outside the gene matches. The CDR3 length is 14 residues. CDR1 and CDR2 (germline): MNHNS, SASEGT. The CDR3 DNA reads TGTGCCAGCAGCGGATGGGACAGATCCTATGGCTACACCTTC. This translates into CASSGWDRSYGYTF.

The V call is TRBV9, the J call TRBJ2-3, with 7 bases identical to TRBD2. From germline, CDR1 is SGDLS and CDR2 YYNGEE. V lost 0 bases and J lost 4; bases outside the gene matches: 8. The CDR3 is made up of 16 amino acids. The CDR3 DNA reads as TGTGCCAGCAGCGTAGCTGGCGGGGGAAGGTCAGATACGCAGTATTTT. As protein: CASSVAGGGRSDTQYF.

This rearrangement joins TRBV28 to TRBJ1-4, with a weak D call TRBD1 (6 bases). Per the germline V gene, CDR1 is MDHEN and CDR2 is SYDVKM. Deletions cut 7 bases from V and 7 bases from J, with 16 bases between. The CDR3 length is 14 residues. The CDR3 region is CASTGGGQGEKLFF. The CDR3 nucleotides read TGTGCCAGCACCGGGGGGGGGCAAGGTGAAAAACTGTTTTTT.

The chain uses TRBV28 and TRBJ2-3; D may be TRBD2 (6 bases). This CDR3 is built from 15 residues. CDR1 is MDHEN, CDR2 SYDVKM, per germline. Trimming removed 1 base from V and 6 bases from J, with 14 bases in between. CDR3 sequence (DNA): TGTGCCAGCAGTTTATTCTGGAGGGGCGCCGATACGCAGTATTTT. Its translation is CASSLFWRGADTQYF. The variable domain in full, with the rest retrieved from reference TRBV28 and TRBJ2-3, is DVKVTQSSRYLVKRTGEKVFLECVQDMDHENMFWYRQDPGLGLRLIYFSYDVKMKEKGDIPEGYSVSREKKERFSLILESASTNQTSMYLCASSLFWRGADTQYFGPGTRLTVL.

The chain has TRBV11-2 and TRBJ1-4; perhaps TRBD1 as D (6 bases). From germline, CDR1 is SGHAT and CDR2 FQNNGV. The CDR3 contains 17 residues. The V end was cut by 2 bases, the J end by 4 bases, with 17 bases between. The CDR3 bases are TGTGCCAGCAGCTTAAGGAACCACGGGACATTTAATGAAAAACTGTTTTTT. As protein: CASSLRNHGTFNEKLFF.

The chain employs TRBV5-4 and TRBJ1-6, with D perhaps matching TRBD1 (5 bases). V lost 2 bases, J lost 5 bases, and 17 bases lay in between. Germline CDR1 SGHNT, CDR2 YYREEE (reference sequence). There are 17 residues in the CDR3. The CDR3 bases are TGTGCCAGCAGCTTTGTTTGGGAACAGGCGGATAATTCACCCCTCCACTTT. Translation: CASSFVWEQADNSPLHF.

The chain carries TRBV5-1 and TRBJ2-7, with a possible D match to TRBD1 (7 bases). The CDR3 covers 16 residues. The germline CDR1 and CDR2 sequences are SGHRS and YFSETQ. Trimming removed 4 bases at V and 2 bases at J, with 19 bases between. DNA of the CDR3: TGCGCCAGCAGCGGGGAGGACAGGAGAAAAACCTACGAGCAGTACTTC. Its protein is CASSGEDRRKTYEQYF.

This clone was recorded only once. This chain uses TRBV30 with TRBJ1-2; a weak D match, TRBD1 (6 bases). Germline V CDR1 and CDR2: GTSNPN, SVGIG (reference sequence). Trimming took off 3 bases at V and 1 base at J, with 15 bases between the two ends. The CDR3 contains 15 residues. CDR3 protein: CAWRASGAFNYGYTF. CDR3 bases: TGTGCCTGGAGGGCTTCAGGGGCCTTTAACTATGGCTACACCTTC.

Only one count was recorded for this clone. This rearrangement joins TRBV5-6 to TRBJ2-1; 8 bases map to TRBD1. The CDR3 runs to 14 residues. Germline V CDR1 and CDR2: SGHDT, YYEEEE. Unmatched junction bases numbered 6, after V lost 4 bases and J lost 6 bases. The chain's CDR3 is CASSVTGAGNEQFF. CDR3 sequence (DNA): TGTGCCAGCAGCGTGACAGGGGCGGGCAATGAGCAGTTCTTC.

This clone was counted between two and nine times. J is TRBJ2-2 and V is TRBV7-9; 8 bases are a match to TRBD2. With V trimmed by 5 bases and J by 0 bases, 5 bases remained unmatched. Germline lookup yields CDR1 SEHNR and CDR2 FQNEAQ (reference sequence). The CDR3 extends over 16 amino acids. CDR3 nucleotide sequence: TGTGCCAGCAGCCCCGCGGGGGGTACGAACACCGGGGAGCTGTTTTTT. This encodes CASSPAGGTNTGELFF.

The gene calls are TRBV7-2 and TRBJ1-1, with a possible D match to TRBD1 (6 bases). V dropped 3 bases and J dropped 5 bases, with 10 bases sitting between them. The CDR3 loop spans 13 amino acids. The germline CDR1 and CDR2 sequences are SGHTA and FQGNSA. CDR3 region: CASSFQQGTEAFF. CDR3 DNA: TGTGCCAGCAGCTTTCAACAGGGAACTGAAGCTTTCTTT.

V and J are TRBV30 and TRBJ1-3, with D perhaps matching TRBD1 (5 bases). The CDR3 is made up of 12 amino acids. CDR1 and CDR2 from the germline V gene are GTSNPN and SVGIG (reference sequence). V was clipped by 5 bases and J by 2 bases, with 7 bases between them. For the CDR3, the DNA is TGTGCCTGGGGGACTCCTGGAAACACCATATATTTT. As protein: CAWGTPGNTIYF.

This clone was observed a few times. The rearrangement uses TRBV7-2 and TRBJ2-1; perhaps TRBD2 as D (5 bases). CDR1 is SGHTA, CDR2 FQGNSA, per germline. The CDR3 has 14 residues. The ends were cut back, 6 bases at V and 7 bases at J, with 16 bases in the middle. CDR3 residues: CASRPTLARNEQFF. The CDR3 nucleotides read TGTGCCAGCAGGCCTACCTTAGCGCGGAATGAGCAGTTCTTC.